These 28 T cell receptor beta chains originate from one sample sequenced in a study of cytomegalovirus exposure and HLA in healthy donors. 13 Jbeta primers and 60 Vbeta primers were used for the PCR. Data came from immunoSEQ multiplex PCR; TCRdb stores just in-frame clones and leaves some out. The sample includes 150,000 to 200,000 clones, approximately 78% of them seen just once. The specimen was PBMCs. All receptors derive from a woman in her late teens or twenties in good health and CMV-seronegative.

The chain recombines TRBV13 with TRBJ2-2; 11 positions agree with TRBD2. This CDR3 has 20 amino acids. The germline V gene has CDR1 PRHDT and CDR2 FYEKMQ (reference sequence). J lost 6 bases, V lost 1 base, and 16 bases had no gene match. DNA for the CDR3: TGTGCCAGCAGCTTAGATGGAATTTCGTTACTAGCGGGAGAGGCCGGGGAGCTGTTTTTT. This translates into CASSLDGISLLAGEAGELFF.

This clone appeared once. The V call is TRBV25-1, the J call TRBJ2-6, with D possibly matching TRBD1 (6 bases). The CDR3 covers 17 residues. Germline V CDR1 and CDR2: MGHDK, SYGVNS. The germline V and J ends were trimmed by 5 bases and 4 bases, with 18 bases remaining between them. The CDR3 protein is CASSTLQGPIGANVLTF. Here the CDR3 DNA reads TGTGCCAGCAGTACCCTACAGGGTCCCATCGGGGCCAACGTCCTGACTTTC.

This clone occurred a few times. The V and J genes are TRBV13 and TRBJ1-5; 9 nucleotides line up with TRBD1. CDR1 is PRHDT, CDR2 FYEKMQ, per germline (reference sequence). The CDR3 is made up of 16 amino acids. V lost 2 bases and J lost 6; bases outside the gene matches: 8. CDR3 amino acids: CASSLYDRGGSQPQHF. The CDR3 DNA sequence: TGTGCCAGCAGCTTATATGACAGGGGGGGTTCTCAGCCCCAGCATTTT. The full variable domain, in which reference TRBV13 and TRBJ1-5 provide the parts outside the CDR3, is AAGVIQSPRHLIKEKRETATLKCYPIPRHDTVYWYQQGPGQDPQFLISFYEKMQSDKGSIPDRFSAQQFSDYHSELNMSSLELGDSALYFCASSLYDRGGSQPQHFGDGTRLSIL.

This chain joins TRBV27 and TRBJ2-3, with D maybe TRBD1 (5 bases). V lost 6 bases and J lost 2, with 9 bases in between. The CDR3 length is 13 residues. From germline, CDR1 is MNHEY and CDR2 SMNVEV (reference sequence). CDR3 DNA: TGTGCCAGCAGGACAGCCCTCACAGATACGCAGTATTTT. Encoded protein: CASRTALTDTQYF.

V gene TRBV13 combines with J gene TRBJ1-1; D is unresolved. Germline V CDR1 and CDR2: PRHDT, FYEKMQ (reference sequence). The CDR3 sequence is 14 residues long. Trimming stripped 0 bases from V and 4 bases from J, with 9 bases between. CDR3 region: CASSLGNRFTEAFF. The CDR3, as DNA: TGTGCCAGCAGCTTAGGGAACCGGTTCACTGAAGCTTTCTTT.

V gene TRBV7-2 combines with J gene TRBJ2-1; D is unresolved. Deletions cut 5 bases from V and 9 bases from J, with 14 bases between. Germline assignment: CDR1 SGHTA and CDR2 FQGNSA. This CDR3 has 13 residues. CDR3 DNA: TGTGCCAGCAGCCTAATGCCGTCTACTGAGCAGTTCTTC. This sequence encodes CASSLMPSTEQFF.

This chain joins TRBV5-3 and TRBJ1-5; 10 positions match TRBD1. TRBV5-3 is placed among ORFs of uncertain function. After removal of 4 bases from V and 2 bases from J, the junction contained 6 bases not matched to a gene. The CDR3 contains 16 residues. CDR3 nucleotides: TGTGCCAGAAGCCCGACAGGGGGCGCGCGCAATCAGCCCCAGCATTTT. This codes for CARSPTGGARNQPQHF.

For the CDR3, the DNA is TGTGCCCGCGGTGAGGGGGGCGGGAGGGTGGATGAGCAGTTCTTC. This translates into CARGEGGGRVDEQFF. The V and J genes are TRBV30 and TRBJ2-1, with 9 nucleotides matching TRBD2. V gave up 8 bases and J gave up 8 bases; unmatched junction bases: 16. This CDR3 region has 15 residues. Germline V CDR1 and CDR2: GTSNPN, SVGIG (reference sequence).

Regarding this clone: The same CDR3 can be traced to other DNA sequences in this sample. The rearrangement joins TRBV28 to TRBJ2-1, with TRBD1 as a possible D gene (6 bases). The V gene's germline CDR1 is MDHEN and CDR2 SYDVKM. The germline V and J ends were trimmed by 6 bases and 7 bases, with 10 bases remaining between them. The CDR3 length is 12 residues. The CDR3: CASSLTGNEQFF. CDR3 bases: TGTGCCAGCAGCCTCACAGGGAATGAGCAGTTCTTC.

J is TRBJ1-1 and V is TRBV28; D gene ambiguous. CDR3 length equals 13 residues. V was clipped by 7 bases and J by 0 bases, with 9 bases between them. Germline V gives CDR1 MDHEN, CDR2 SYDVKM. CDR3 in amino acids: CASIGIMNTEAFF. CDR3 in DNA: TGTGCCAGCATCGGGATCATGAACACTGAAGCTTTCTTT.

The genes are TRBV10-1 and TRBJ1-1; D remains ambiguous. Trimming left V 3 bases short and J 7 bases short, with 18 bases between. This CDR3 region has 15 residues. Germline-derived CDR1 and CDR2 are WNHNN and SYGVQD (reference sequence). The chain's CDR3 is CASSEGREMVGEAFF. The CDR3 region has the DNA TGCGCCAGCAGTGAAGGCCGGGAGATGGTGGGTGAAGCTTTCTTT.

The CDR3 sequence: CASSLPRGEAFF. The CDR3 nucleotides read TGTGCCAGCAGCTTACCTCGGGGTGAAGCTTTCTTT. V and J are TRBV7-2 and TRBJ1-1; D gene uncertain. The V gene's germline CDR1 is SGHTA and CDR2 FQGNSA. This CDR3 comprises 12 residues. V lost 2 bases and J 7 bases, leaving 8 bases between the germline ends.

This clone came up once. J is TRBJ1-5 and V is TRBV28, with no clear D. The CDR3 is 12 amino acids. The germline CDR1 and CDR2 sequences are MDHEN and SYDVKM. The ends were cut back, 3 bases at V and 5 bases at J, with 5 bases in the middle. The CDR3 DNA is TGTGCCAGCAGTTTCTCTTATCAGCCCCAGCATTTT. Protein: CASSFSYQPQHF.

The CDR3 reads CATSVDSSYNEQFF. The CDR3 DNA is TGTGCCACCAGCGTCGACAGCTCCTACAATGAGCAGTTCTTC. This chain connects TRBV15 to TRBJ2-1, with D possibly TRBD1 on 5 matching bases. Germline V gene lookup returns CDR1 LNHNV and CDR2 YYDKDF (reference sequence). The V end lost 5 bases, the J end lost 0 bases, and 8 bases lay between the germline ends. This CDR3 is 14 amino acids long.

This chain joins TRBV7-2 and TRBJ1-2, with 11 bases that match TRBD1. There are 16 residues in the CDR3. Per germline, CDR1 SGHTA and CDR2 FQGNSA. V dropped 3 bases and J dropped 4; count of bases not matched to a gene: 7. The CDR3 here is CASSFPRDRGGYGYTF. CDR3 DNA: TGTGCCAGCAGCTTCCCCCGGGACAGGGGGGGCTATGGCTACACCTTC.

The chain is built from TRBV4-1 and TRBJ2-1; D gene uncertain. The V and J ends lost 4 bases and 5 bases respectively, with 9 bases between them. Germline assignment: CDR1 MGHRA and CDR2 YSYEKL. This CDR3 is built from 13 residues. The CDR3 DNA sequence: TGCGCCAGCAGCCCCTCGCCGGACAATGAGCAGTTCTTC. It specifies CASSPSPDNEQFF.

The genes are TRBV28 and TRBJ2-3, with TRBD2 as a possible D gene (6 bases). This CDR3 has 16 amino acids. Trimming took 5 bases from V and 4 from J, leaving 19 bases between them. The germline V gene encodes CDR1 MDHEN and CDR2 SYDVKM. CDR3 bases: TGTGCCAGCAGTGGACTACTAAGAACTGGGGCAGATACGCAGTATTTT. Translated: CASSGLLRTGADTQYF.

CDR3: CASSLTGTGEKLFF. CDR3 DNA sequence: TGTGCCAGCAGTTTAACCGGGACAGGGGAAAAACTGTTTTTT. The rearrangement joins TRBV28 to TRBJ1-4; TRBD1 matches 9 bases. The CDR3 sequence is 14 residues long. Trimming took 2 bases from V and 8 from J; bases not matched to a gene: 3. From germline, CDR1 is MDHEN and CDR2 SYDVKM.

The chain joins TRBV2 to TRBJ2-7, with 9 bases that match TRBD2. Germline trimming cut 5 bases from V and 1 base from J; bases unmatched to any gene: 12. The CDR3 runs to 17 residues. From germline, CDR1 is SNHLY and CDR2 FYNNEI. This CDR3 reads CASSQGREGRRSYEQYF. The DNA of the CDR3 is TGTGCCAGCAGTCAAGGGCGGGAGGGCCGGCGGTCCTACGAGCAGTACTTC.

In its sample, this clone was seen once. The chain combines TRBV18 with TRBJ1-1; possible D gene TRBD1, 5 bases. Between the trimmed V and J ends, which lost 6 bases and 6 bases, there was a span of 11 bases. The CDR3 loop spans 12 amino acids. Germline CDR1 reads KGHSH; CDR2 reads LQKENI. The CDR3 DNA follows: TGTGCCAGCTCCCACATGGGGCCTGAAGCTTTCTTT. Protein sequence: CASSHMGPEAFF.

J is TRBJ2-5 and V is TRBV18; TRBD1 agrees at 9 bases. The ends lost 2 bases at V and 5 bases at J; junction bases unmatched: 6. The CDR3 is made up of 15 amino acids. Germline CDR1 reads KGHSH; CDR2 reads LQKENI. CDR3 bases: TGTGCCAGCTCACCAGGGACAGGGAGTACGGAGACCCAGTACTTC. Residues: CASSPGTGSTETQYF.

The table lists this clone with a count of one. The CDR3 region is CASSLSGQINAYEQYF. The CDR3 bases are TGTGCCAGCAGTTTATCGGGACAGATAAATGCCTACGAGCAGTACTTC. The rearrangement links TRBV27 to TRBJ2-7; 7 nucleotides match TRBD1. V was pared by 0 bases and J by 2 bases, with 7 bases of the junction left unmatched. The CDR3 length is 16 residues. Germline V CDR1 and CDR2: MNHEY, SMNVEV (reference sequence).

This clone occurred a few times. The rearrangement uses TRBV29-1 and TRBJ1-1; D not certain. CDR3 length equals 13 residues. The V and J ends lost 4 bases and 1 base respectively, with 10 bases between them. Germline V CDR1 and CDR2: SQVTM, ANQGSEA. CDR3 bases: TGCAGCGTTGGGGGAGGGCCGAACACTGAAGCTTTCTTT. It yields the protein CSVGGGPNTEAFF.

This clone was seen a handful of times. The rearrangement joins TRBV6-5 to TRBJ2-3; 8 nucleotides line up with TRBD2. Germline loops: CDR1 MNHEY, CDR2 SVGAGI. The CDR3 covers 13 residues. The V segment lost 5 bases and the J segment 8 bases; nucleotides outside the gene matches: 6. The CDR3 region is CASSEGLAGTQYF. The DNA of the CDR3 is TGTGCCAGCAGTGAAGGACTAGCCGGTACGCAGTATTTT.

The chain is built from TRBV27 and TRBJ2-7; 7 nucleotides match TRBD1. V was pared by 9 bases and J by 6 bases, with 11 bases of the junction left unmatched. Germline V gene lookup returns CDR1 MNHEY and CDR2 SMNVEV (reference sequence). The length of the CDR3 is 13 residues. The CDR3 sequence: CARVGDSGFEQYF. CDR3 nucleotides: TGTGCCAGGGTGGGGGACAGCGGATTCGAGCAGTACTTC.

The count of this clone is one. The chain is built from TRBV7-2 and TRBJ1-2; tentative D call: TRBD1 (5 bases). The CDR3 runs 13 residues. Trimming removed 5 bases from V and 8 bases from J, with 15 bases in between. Germline V gene data show CDR1 as SGHTA and CDR2 as FQGNSA. CDR3: CASSLEGAGGYTF. CDR3 coding DNA: TGTGCCAGCAGCCTTGAAGGGGCTGGGGGCTACACCTTC.

This chain connects TRBV9 to TRBJ2-5; tentatively, D is TRBD2 (6 bases). V was cut by 3 bases and J by 5 bases, with 17 bases left in between. From germline, CDR1 is SGDLS and CDR2 YYNGEE. The CDR3 has 15 amino acids. In DNA form, the CDR3 reads TGTGCCAGCAGCGGGAGGGAAGGGGCTTCGGAGACCCAGTACTTC. It translates to CASSGREGASETQYF.

Points on this clone: The identical CDR3 is also encoded by other nucleotide sequences in the sample. The V call is TRBV28, the J call TRBJ2-1; a weak D match, TRBD2 (5 bases). Between the trimmed V and J ends, which lost 2 bases and 7 bases, there was a span of 6 bases. The CDR3 extends over 12 amino acids. CDR1 is MDHEN, CDR2 SYDVKM, per germline. CDR3 nucleotides: TGTGCCAGCAGTTTAAGAGGGAATGAGCAGTTCTTC. It codes for CASSLRGNEQFF.